Shown below are 3 T cell receptor beta chains from a single sample sequenced in a study of T cells in Graves' hyperthyroidism and ophthalmopathy. Amplified TCR beta CDR3 regions came from RNA transcripts. HTBI primers were the set used in a first-round RT-PCR of the TCR CDR3. Each CDR3 protein gets one entry after TCRdb re-called the multiplex PCR reads with MiXCR. The sample has 690,000 or so distinct CDR3 sequences, around a sixth seen once. Source material: blood. Receptors originate from a woman in her forties or fifties with Graves' hyperthyroidism that later progressed to Graves' ophthalmopathy.

In its sample, this clonotype was seen many times. The chain has TRBV10-3 and TRBJ2-5; 11 bases fit TRBD1. V lost 6 bases to trimming and J lost 3 bases; unmatched junction nucleotides: 3. Germline loops: CDR1 ENHRY, CDR2 SYGVKD. The CDR3 contains 14 residues. The CDR3 reads CAISGQGAKETQYF. CDR3 sequence (DNA): TGTGCCATCAGCGGACAGGGGGCGAAAGAGACCCAGTACTTC.

The sample holds many counts of this clonotype. This chain uses TRBV5-1 with TRBJ1-4; D ambiguous. Trimming stripped 0 bases from V and 7 bases from J, with 13 bases between. Germline V gene data show CDR1 as SGHRS and CDR2 as YFSETQ. This CDR3 is 15 amino acids long. The CDR3 nucleotides are TGCGCCAGCAGCTTGGATCCGCGTACGGGTGAAAAACTGTTTTTT. Translated, it gives CASSLDPRTGEKLFF.

V gene TRBV3-1 combines with J gene TRBJ1-2, with D tentatively TRBD1 (5 bases). With 3 bases removed from V and 5 bases from J, the gap between germline ends came to 16 bases. The CDR3 sequence is 15 residues long. Per the germline V gene, CDR1 is LGHDT and CDR2 is YNNKEL (reference sequence). The CDR3 DNA is TGTGCCAGCAGCCAGGGGACGGCCCAATTATATGGCTACACCTTC. Its translation: CASSQGTAQLYGYTF.